The sequence of this TCR beta chain was determined in a study of early T cells in non-severe SARS-CoV-2 infection. Whole-study findings and limits: In VDJdb matching, anti-spike CD8 responses were favored while private and CD4 specificities went missing.

Concerning this clonotype itself: Its matching antigen is unknown.

The protocol attached unique molecular identifiers to individual cDNA molecules. TCRdb reprocessed the 5' RACE reads via MiXCR and lists one record per CDR3 protein. The sample gives under 30,000 distinct CDR3 sequences, 4.5% to 7% of which show up once; 2% to 3% is in the top ten. The sequenced sample was whole blood. This receptor was obtained from an adult who was a healthcare worker with PCR-confirmed SARS-CoV-2 infection or an uninfected control (not recorded which).

CDR3 in amino acids: CASSPRTGNEQFF. The CDR3 DNA reads TGTGCCAGCAGCCCCCGGACAGGGAATGAGCAGTTCTTC. The chain recombines TRBV7-2 with TRBJ2-1; TRBD1 matches at 8 bases. J lost 7 bases, V lost 5 bases, and 4 bases had no gene match. This CDR3 comprises 13 residues. Germline assignment: CDR1 SGHTA and CDR2 FQGNSA.